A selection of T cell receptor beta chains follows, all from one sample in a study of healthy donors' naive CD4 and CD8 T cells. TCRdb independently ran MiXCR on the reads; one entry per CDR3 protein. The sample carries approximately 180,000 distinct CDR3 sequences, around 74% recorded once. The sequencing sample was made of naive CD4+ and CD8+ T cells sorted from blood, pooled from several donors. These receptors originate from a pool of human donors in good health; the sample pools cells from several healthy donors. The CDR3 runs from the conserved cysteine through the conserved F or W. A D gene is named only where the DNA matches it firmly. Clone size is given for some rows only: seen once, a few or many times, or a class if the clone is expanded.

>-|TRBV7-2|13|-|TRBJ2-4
CASSSGSANIQYF
TGTGCCAGCAGCTCGGGATCGGCAAACATTCAGTACTTC
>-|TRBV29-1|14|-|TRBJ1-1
CSVAHGGLNTEAFF
TGCAGCGTTGCTCACGGGGGGCTGAACACTGAAGCTTTCTTT
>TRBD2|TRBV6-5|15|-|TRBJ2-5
CASSYTSGRAETQYF
TGTGCCAGCAGTTATACTAGCGGGAGGGCAGAGACCCAGTACTTC
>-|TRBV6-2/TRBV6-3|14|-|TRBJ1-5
CASSYVQEGQPQHF
TGTGCCAGCAGTTACGTGCAGGAAGGCCAGCCCCAGCATTTT
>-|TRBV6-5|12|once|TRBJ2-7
CASRDVKEEQYF
TGTGCCAGCAGGGACGTTAAGGAAGAGCAGTACTTC
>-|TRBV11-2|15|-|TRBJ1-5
CASSFSGRADQPQHF
TGTGCCAGCAGCTTCTCCGGCAGGGCGGATCAGCCCCAGCATTTT
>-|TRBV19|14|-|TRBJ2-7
CASSSRDAAYEQYF
TGTGCCAGTAGTAGCCGGGACGCCGCCTACGAGCAGTACTTC
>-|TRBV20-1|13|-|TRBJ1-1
CSAARAMNTEAFF
TGCAGTGCTGCTAGGGCCATGAACACTGAAGCTTTCTTT
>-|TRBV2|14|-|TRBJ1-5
CASTATGINQPQHF
TGTGCCAGCACCGCTACAGGGATCAATCAGCCCCAGCATTTT
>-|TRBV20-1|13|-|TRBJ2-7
CSARPRDAYEQYF
TGCAGTGCTAGGCCCAGGGATGCCTACGAGCAGTACTTC
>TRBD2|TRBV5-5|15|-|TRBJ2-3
CASSLFAGAEDTQYF
TGTGCCAGCAGCTTGTTCGCGGGAGCAGAAGATACGCAGTATTTT
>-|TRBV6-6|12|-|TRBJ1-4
CASSGRLEKLFF
TGTGCCAGCAGTGGCCGCCTTGAAAAACTGTTTTTT
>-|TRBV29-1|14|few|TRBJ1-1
CSVFPQVPGTEAFF
TGCAGCGTCTTCCCTCAGGTTCCGGGGACTGAAGCTTTCTTT
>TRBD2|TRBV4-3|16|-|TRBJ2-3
CASSPIAGGVADTQYF
TGCGCCAGCAGCCCGATAGCGGGAGGGGTGGCAGATACGCAGTATTTT
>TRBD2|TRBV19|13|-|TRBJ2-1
CASSIDGRAIGFF
TGTGCCAGTAGTATAGATGGGAGGGCTATCGGGTTCTTC
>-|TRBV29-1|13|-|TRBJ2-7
CSVGQTHSYEQYF
TGCAGCGTTGGGCAGACCCATTCCTACGAGCAGTACTTC
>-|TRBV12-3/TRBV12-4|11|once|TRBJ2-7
CASGKAYEQYF
TGTGCCAGCGGAAAGGCGTACGAGCAGTACTTC
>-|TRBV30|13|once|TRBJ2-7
CASSPLGAYEQYF
TGTGCCAGCAGCCCCCTTGGGGCCTACGAGCAGTACTTC
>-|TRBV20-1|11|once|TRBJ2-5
CSANYQETQYF
TGCAGTGCTAACTACCAAGAGACCCAGTACTTC
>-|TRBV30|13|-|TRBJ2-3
CAWTGQRTDTQYF
TGTGCCTGGACAGGCCAACGCACAGATACGCAGTATTTT
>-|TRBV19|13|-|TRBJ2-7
CASSMDSSYEQYF
TGTGCCAGTAGTATGGACTCCTCCTACGAGCAGTACTTC
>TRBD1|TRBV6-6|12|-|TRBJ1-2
CASQYRGGGYTF
TGTGCCAGCCAATACAGGGGAGGTGGCTACACCTTC
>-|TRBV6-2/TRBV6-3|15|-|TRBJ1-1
CASSYSGTRKTEAFF
TGTGCCAGCAGTTACTCTGGGACCAGAAAAACTGAAGCTTTCTTT
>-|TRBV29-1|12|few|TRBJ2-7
CSVETAAYEQYF
TGCAGCGTTGAAACTGCAGCCTACGAGCAGTACTTC
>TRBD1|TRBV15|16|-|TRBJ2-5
CATSSASGTGQETQYF
TGTGCCACCAGCAGCGCTTCCGGGACAGGGCAAGAGACCCAGTACTTC